Included here is one T cell receptor beta chain sequence, with context. This entry is derived from a study of control samples from healthy donors and cancer patients. V lost 4 bases and J lost 7; bases outside the gene matches: 10. CDR3 length: 15 residues. Germline CDR1 and CDR2: KGHSH and LQKENI. Sequencing was performed with immunoSEQ multiplex PCR; in TCRdb, only in-frame clones are kept and a portion is missing. This repertoire shows approximately 170,000 clones, roughly 90% found once; its top ten account for 0.68%. Sequencing used blood. This clonotype was obtained from a woman younger than 45 in good health. The rearrangement uses TRBV18 and TRBJ2-7; 10 bases are a match to TRBD1. CDR3 bases: TGTGCCAGCTCACTACCGACAGGGGGCTCACGGGAGCAGTACTTC. Amino acids: CASSLPTGGSREQYF.